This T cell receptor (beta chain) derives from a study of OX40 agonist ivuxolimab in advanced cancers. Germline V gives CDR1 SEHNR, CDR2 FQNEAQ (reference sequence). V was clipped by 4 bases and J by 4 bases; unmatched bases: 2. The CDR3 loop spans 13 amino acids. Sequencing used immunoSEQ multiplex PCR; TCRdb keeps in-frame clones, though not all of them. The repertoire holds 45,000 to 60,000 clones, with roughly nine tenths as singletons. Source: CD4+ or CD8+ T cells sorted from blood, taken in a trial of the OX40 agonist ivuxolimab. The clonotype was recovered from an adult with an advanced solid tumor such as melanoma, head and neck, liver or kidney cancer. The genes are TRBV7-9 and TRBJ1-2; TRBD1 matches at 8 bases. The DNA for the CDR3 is TGTGCCAGCAGCTCTACAGGGGGCTATGGCTACACCTTC. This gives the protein CASSSTGGYGYTF. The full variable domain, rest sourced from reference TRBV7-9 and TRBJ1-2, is DTGVSQNPRHKITKRGQNVTFRCDPISEHNRLYWYRQTLGQGPEFLTYFQNEAQLEKSRLLSDRFSAERPKGSFSTLEIQRTEQGDSAMYLCASSSTGGYGYTFGSGTRLTVV.